Here is one TCR beta chain with its context. Antigen unknown. This sample is part of a study of T-cell memory formation after mild COVID-19. From germline, CDR1 is MNHEY and CDR2 SMNVEV (reference sequence). The trim removed 5 bases at V and 4 bases at J, leaving 7 bases unmatched. This CDR3 comprises 16 residues. TCRdb used MiXCR to reprocess the 5' RACE reads, holding one entry per CDR3 protein. The data contain about 350,000 distinct CDR3 sequences, 25% to 30% of them singletons. Points from the study as a whole: Clones contracting across day 15 to 85 had a balanced CD4/CD8 profile; later expanding clones leaned CD4+. CD8+ contracting clones occupied EMRA, while CD4+ ones occupied mainly CM and EM. The authors did not confirm SARS-CoV-2 specificity of second-wave clones peaking day 37.

The receptor comes from an adult woman who had mild COVID-19 (a few samples of this study predate the infection). Cell type and time point are not known. The specimen sequenced was PBMCs or a T cell subset sorted from them (not recorded which). The rearrangement links TRBV27 to TRBJ2-2; TRBD2 matches 10 bases. The CDR3: CASSRPGLALTGELFF. CDR3 nucleotides: TGTGCCAGCAGTCGACCGGGACTAGCGCTCACCGGGGAGCTGTTTTTT.